The 24 T cell receptor beta chains reported below all come from one sample, sequenced in a study of T cell responses to AZD1222 COVID-19 vaccine (dated by TCRdb to the early 2020s). The time point label, as the study defines it: baseline before first vaccination. This sample's treatment or condition label indicates: meningococcal conjugate vaccine given as trial control. The library was generated by the immunoSEQ multiplex PCR assay. This is the immuneACCESS table as TCRdb keeps it, with only in-frame sequences that have V and J called. A part of the clones is gone; compared with another copy, unresolved V genes explain less than half, and the rest is unexplained. Present in this sample are 95,000 to 120,000 clones, 89% of which were seen just once. The top ten clones comprise around 3.3% of the sample. The input for sequencing was peripheral blood, taken on day 0 of MenACWY control vaccination. The receptors stem from an adult in good health.

The CDR3 nucleotides read TGTGCCAGCAGAAAAAACAGGGAGTGGAAAAACACTGAAGCTTTCTTT. This sequence encodes CASRKNREWKNTEAFF. The chain uses TRBV27 and TRBJ1-1; weak D call: TRBD1 (6 bases). There are 16 residues in the CDR3. Trimming removed 6 bases at V and 2 bases at J, with 19 bases between. The germline CDR1 and CDR2 sequences are MNHEY and SMNVEV (reference sequence).

V and J are TRBV28 and TRBJ2-7, with D maybe TRBD1 (6 bases). The CDR3 extends over 13 amino acids. Trimming left V 7 bases short and J 3 bases short, with 13 bases between. Germline lookup yields CDR1 MDHEN and CDR2 SYDVKM. The CDR3 protein is CASNVDRFYEQYF. CDR3 DNA: TGTGCCAGCAATGTCGACAGGTTCTACGAGCAGTACTTC. Complete variable domain (other parts from reference TRBV28 and TRBJ2-7): DVKVTQSSRYLVKRTGEKVFLECVQDMDHENMFWYRQDPGLGLRLIYFSYDVKMKEKGDIPEGYSVSREKKERFSLILESASTNQTSMYLCASNVDRFYEQYFGPGTRLTVT.

The V gene is TRBV7-9, the J gene TRBJ1-4; D is ambiguous. The V and J ends lost 2 bases and 13 bases respectively, with 14 bases between them. The germline V gene has CDR1 SEHNR and CDR2 FQNEAQ (reference sequence). The CDR3 contains 13 residues. This chain's CDR3 is CASSLTAMKGLFF. Written as DNA, the CDR3 is TGTGCCAGCAGCTTAACGGCAATGAAGGGACTGTTTTTT.

CDR3 loop: CAIGPGLTEAFF. The CDR3 DNA reads as TGTGCCATCGGTCCGGGATTAACTGAAGCTTTCTTT. The chain is built from TRBV10-3 and TRBJ1-1; no clear D. This CDR3 is built from 12 residues. Per the germline V gene, CDR1 is ENHRY and CDR2 is SYGVKD. Trimming took 8 bases from V and 5 from J, leaving 12 bases between them.

The chain carries TRBV6-6 and TRBJ1-1; D remains ambiguous. Trimming pared 6 bases from V and 0 bases from J, leaving 14 bases between. This CDR3 region has 15 residues. The V gene's germline CDR1 is MNHNY and CDR2 SVGAGI (reference sequence). CDR3 loop: CASSLPGSMNTEAFF. The CDR3 nucleotides are TGTGCCAGCAGCCTACCGGGGAGTATGAACACTGAAGCTTTCTTT.

The CDR3 sequence is CASSYKQGRDNYGYTF. CDR3 DNA: TGTGCCAGCAGTTACAAACAGGGAAGAGATAACTATGGCTACACCTTC. This chain connects TRBV5-5 to TRBJ1-2, with D possibly being TRBD1 (6 bases). Deletions cut 5 bases from V and 1 base from J, with 18 bases between. The CDR3 spans 16 residues. Germline-derived CDR1 and CDR2 are SGHKS and YYEKEE (reference sequence).

V usage is TRBV5-1 and J usage is TRBJ1-4, with TRBD1 as a possible D gene (5 bases). Germline CDR1 SGHRS, CDR2 YFSETQ. This CDR3 has 14 amino acids. Trimming stripped 1 base from V and 6 bases from J, with 10 bases between. CDR3 loop: CASSLNQGDEKLFF. DNA of the CDR3: TGCGCCAGCAGCTTGAATCAGGGTGATGAAAAACTGTTTTTT.

V and J are TRBV5-5 and TRBJ2-5; D is uncertain. V shed 1 base and J shed 4 bases, with 8 bases lying between them. The CDR3 loop spans 13 amino acids. The V gene's germline CDR1 is SGHKS and CDR2 YYEKEE (reference sequence). The CDR3: CASSLYWTETQYF. The DNA for the CDR3 is TGTGCCAGCAGCTTGTACTGGACAGAGACCCAGTACTTC. Drawing the rest from reference TRBV5-5 and TRBJ2-5, the complete variable domain is DAGVTQSPTHLIKTRGQQVTLRCSPISGHKSVSWYQQVLGQGPQFIFQYYEKEERGRGNFPDRFSARQFPNYSSELNVNALLLGDSALYLCASSLYWTETQYFGPGTRLLVL.

This chain links TRBV6-4 with TRBJ1-5; 10 bases map to TRBD1. Germline loops: CDR1 MRHNA, CDR2 SNTAGT. V was clipped by 4 bases and J by 7 bases; unmatched bases: 1. The CDR3 has 13 residues. CDR3 DNA: TGTGCCAGCAGTGGGGACAGGGGACAGCCCCAGCATTTT. Amino acid sequence: CASSGDRGQPQHF.

The gene calls are TRBV9 and TRBJ1-1; 7 nucleotides align to TRBD1. The germline CDR1 and CDR2 sequences are SGDLS and YYNGEE. The CDR3 covers 15 residues. Trimming removed 0 bases from V and 5 bases from J; junction bases left unmatched: 7. DNA of the CDR3: TGTGCCAGCAGCGTAGTCTCCCAGGGGGGAACTGAAGCTTTCTTT. Its protein is CASSVVSQGGTEAFF. The full variable domain, rest sourced from reference TRBV9 and TRBJ1-1, is DSGVTQTPKHLITATGQRVTLRCSPRSGDLSVYWYQQSLDQGLQFLIQYYNGEERAKGNILERFSAQQFPDLHSELNLSSLELGDSALYFCASSVVSQGGTEAFFGQGTRLTVV.

Relative to its sample, this clone is medium-sized. The V gene is TRBV5-5, the J gene TRBJ1-5; D uncertain. Trimming shortened V by 1 base and J by 6 bases, and 8 bases separated the two germline ends. The CDR3 loop spans 13 amino acids. From germline, CDR1 is SGHKS and CDR2 YYEKEE (reference sequence). The CDR3: CASSLFLGQPQHF. In nucleotides, the CDR3 is TGTGCCAGCAGCTTGTTCCTCGGTCAGCCCCAGCATTTT.

This clone was observed a single time. This chain connects TRBV27 to TRBJ2-2, with 7 bases aligning to TRBD1. V lost 1 base and J lost 3; bases outside the gene matches: 2. The V gene's germline CDR1 is MNHEY and CDR2 SMNVEV (reference sequence). CDR3 length: 15 residues. The CDR3 region has the DNA TGTGCCAGCAGTTTATACAGGGGCGACACCGGGGAGCTGTTTTTT. Its translation: CASSLYRGDTGELFF.

The V call is TRBV29-1, the J call TRBJ2-4, with 7 positions matching TRBD1. J lost 8 bases, V lost 3 bases, and 4 bases had no gene match. CDR1 SQVTM and CDR2 ANQGSEA come from the germline V gene. The CDR3 is 12 amino acids. The CDR3 sequence is CSVEGRGYIQYF. The CDR3 bases are TGCAGCGTTGAGGGCAGGGGGTACATTCAGTACTTC.

This chain links TRBV19 with TRBJ2-3; D is undetermined. With 3 bases removed from V and 2 bases from J, the gap between germline ends came to 15 bases. The CDR3 has 16 residues. Per germline, CDR1 LNHDA and CDR2 SQIVND (reference sequence). The CDR3 region is CASSIRTAKATDTQYF. The CDR3 DNA reads as TGTGCCAGTAGTATTAGAACAGCTAAAGCCACAGATACGCAGTATTTT.

V is TRBV7-2 and J is TRBJ1-5; D might be TRBD1 (6 bases). V was shortened by 3 bases and J by 6 bases, with 12 bases between the two germline ends. The CDR3 totals 14 residues. Germline V gives CDR1 SGHTA, CDR2 FQGNSA. The CDR3 nucleotides read TGTGCCAGCAGCTTGCAGGGGCTAGGTCAGCCCCAGCATTTT. This codes for CASSLQGLGQPQHF.

The chain combines TRBV5-5 with TRBJ1-1, with unresolved D. Germline V gene lookup returns CDR1 SGHKS and CDR2 YYEKEE (reference sequence). This CDR3 spans 15 amino acids. V lost 4 bases, J lost 3 bases, and 16 bases lay in between. The CDR3 coding sequence is TGTGCCAGCAGCCTATTAACCAAAGATTACACTGAAGCTTTCTTT. It translates to CASSLLTKDYTEAFF.

The rearrangement uses TRBV7-3 and TRBJ1-1; possibly TRBD1 for D (5 bases). With 0 bases removed from V and 8 bases from J, the gap between germline ends came to 13 bases. The germline V gene has CDR1 SGHTA and CDR2 FQGTGA. The CDR3 contains 14 residues. The CDR3 DNA sequence: TGTGCCAGCAGCTTAACGGGCAGGGTTGGCGAAGCTTTCTTT. This sequence encodes CASSLTGRVGEAFF.

The rearrangement links TRBV5-6 to TRBJ1-4; TRBD1 might be the D (6 bases). Trimming removed 4 bases at V and 8 bases at J, with 15 bases between. Per the germline V gene, CDR1 is SGHDT and CDR2 is YYEEEE. There are 14 residues in the CDR3. For the CDR3, the DNA is TGTGCCAGCAGCGTGACAGGCAGGCGGGAAAAACTGTTTTTT. Its translation is CASSVTGRREKLFF.

This rearrangement joins TRBV5-1 to TRBJ2-7, with TRBD2 matching 7 bases. The CDR3 runs to 13 residues. Per germline, CDR1 SGHRS and CDR2 YFSETQ. After removal of 4 bases from V and 2 bases from J, the junction contained 3 bases not matched to a gene. CDR3 DNA sequence: TGCGCCAGCAGCACCGGACTAGCCTACGAGCAGTACTTC. This encodes CASSTGLAYEQYF.

The chain links TRBV10-1 to TRBJ2-2, with 7 bases identical to TRBD1. This CDR3 contains 13 residues. The germline V gene encodes CDR1 WNHNN and CDR2 SYGVQD (reference sequence). J lost 5 bases, V lost 8 bases, and 5 bases had no gene match. In DNA, the CDR3 is TGCGCCAGCCGACAGGGAAGTACCGGGGAGCTGTTTTTT. It specifies CASRQGSTGELFF.

This sequence joins TRBV4-2 and TRBJ1-5, with unresolved D. CDR3 size: 15 residues. V lost 1 base, J lost 2 bases, and 9 bases lay in between. Germline CDR1 LGHNA, CDR2 YNFKEQ. CDR3 sequence reads: CASSQVLQGNQPQHF. CDR3 sequence (DNA): TGTGCCAGCAGCCAAGTTCTTCAGGGCAATCAGCCCCAGCATTTT.

This chain joins TRBV14 and TRBJ2-7; 9 nucleotides line up with TRBD1. In germline, CDR1 is SGHDN, CDR2 FVKESK. The CDR3 has 15 amino acids. The V gene end was trimmed by 3 bases and the J gene end by 2 bases; junction bases not matched to a gene: 5. Here the CDR3 DNA reads TGTGCCAGCAGCCAGGGGACAGGGCCCACCTACGAGCAGTACTTC. This codes for CASSQGTGPTYEQYF.

In the case of this clone: One end of the junction varies from germline; a read error may be responsible. The chain combines TRBV4-1 with TRBJ1-1, with 11 nucleotides matching TRBD1. The CDR3 totals 17 residues. Per germline, CDR1 MGHRA and CDR2 YSYEKL. CDR3: CASSLKPGQGVKTEAFF. CDR3 DNA sequence: TGCGCCAGCAGCTTAAAACCGGGACAGGGGGTGAAGACTGAAGCTTTCTTT.

This clone came up once. V and J are TRBV4-1 and TRBJ1-1; D is perhaps TRBD1 (6 bases). This CDR3 region has 15 residues. The germline gives CDR1 MGHRA, CDR2 YSYEKL. V gave up 6 bases and J gave up 2 bases, with 16 bases separating them. CDR3 coding DNA: TGCGCCAGCAGTCACCGGGACATTCCAAACACTGAAGCTTTCTTT. The encoded protein is CASSHRDIPNTEAFF.